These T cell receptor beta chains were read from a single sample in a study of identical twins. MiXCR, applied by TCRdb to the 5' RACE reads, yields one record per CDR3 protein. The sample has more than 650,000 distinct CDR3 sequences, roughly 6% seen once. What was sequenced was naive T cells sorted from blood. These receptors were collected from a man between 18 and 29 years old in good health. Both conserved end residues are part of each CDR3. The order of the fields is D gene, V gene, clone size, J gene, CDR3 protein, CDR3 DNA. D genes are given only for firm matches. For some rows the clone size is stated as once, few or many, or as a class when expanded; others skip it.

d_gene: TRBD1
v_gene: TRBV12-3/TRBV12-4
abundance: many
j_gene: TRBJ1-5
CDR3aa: CASNPGTGGKPQHF
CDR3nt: TGTGCCAGCAACCCCGGGACAGGGGGTAAGCCCCAGCATTTT

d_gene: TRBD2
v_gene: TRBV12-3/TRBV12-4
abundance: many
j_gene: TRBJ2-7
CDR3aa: CASSLILAGGPGRNEQYF
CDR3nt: TGTGCCAGCAGTTTAATCCTAGCGGGAGGGCCTGGGAGGAACGAGCAGTACTTC

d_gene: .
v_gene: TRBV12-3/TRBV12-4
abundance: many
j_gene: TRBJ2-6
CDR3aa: CASRVNSGANVLTF
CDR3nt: TGTGCCAGCAGGGTTAACTCTGGGGCCAACGTCCTGACTTTC

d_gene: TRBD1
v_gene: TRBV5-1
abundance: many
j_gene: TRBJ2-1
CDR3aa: CASSLGQGSDEQFF
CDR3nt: TGCGCCAGCAGCTTGGGACAGGGTAGCGATGAGCAGTTCTTC

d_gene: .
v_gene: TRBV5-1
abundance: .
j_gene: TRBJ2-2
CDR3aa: CASSSTRENTGELFF
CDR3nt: TGCGCCAGCAGCTCGACGCGGGAGAACACCGGGGAGCTGTTTTTT

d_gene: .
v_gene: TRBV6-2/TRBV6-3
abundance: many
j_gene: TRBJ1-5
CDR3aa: CASSRGPGGHNQPQHF
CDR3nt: TGTGCCAGCAGTAGAGGACCCGGGGGCCACAATCAGCCCCAGCATTTT

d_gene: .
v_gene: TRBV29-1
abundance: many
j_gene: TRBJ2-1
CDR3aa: CSVGQGGNEQFF
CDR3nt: TGCAGCGTTGGTCAGGGAGGAAATGAGCAGTTCTTC

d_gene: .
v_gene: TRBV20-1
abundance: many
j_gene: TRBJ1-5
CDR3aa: CSAPGQSNQPQHF
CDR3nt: TGCAGTGCTCCGGGACAATCTAATCAGCCCCAGCATTTT

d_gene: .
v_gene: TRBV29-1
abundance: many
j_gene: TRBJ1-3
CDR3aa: CSVENSRDGGNTIYF
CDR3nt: TGCAGCGTTGAGAATTCCCGGGACGGGGGAAACACCATATATTTT

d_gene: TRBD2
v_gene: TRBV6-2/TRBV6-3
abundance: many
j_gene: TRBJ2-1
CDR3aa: CASSYSTSGHEQFF
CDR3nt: TGTGCCAGCAGTTACTCTACTAGCGGGCATGAGCAGTTCTTC

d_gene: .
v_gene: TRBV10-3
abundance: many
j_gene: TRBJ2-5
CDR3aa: CAISDPQGVETQYF
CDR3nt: TGTGCCATCAGTGACCCACAAGGGGTCGAGACCCAGTACTTC

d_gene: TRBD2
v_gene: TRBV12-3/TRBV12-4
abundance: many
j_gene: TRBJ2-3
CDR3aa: CASSFPILGLAVGDTQYF
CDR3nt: TGTGCCAGCAGTTTCCCCATTCTGGGACTAGCGGTGGGGGATACGCAGTATTTT

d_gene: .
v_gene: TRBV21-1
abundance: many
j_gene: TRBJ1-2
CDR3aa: CASNPGDRGICGYTF
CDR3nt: TGTGCCAGCAACCCGGGGGACAGGGGTATCTGTGGCTACACCTTC

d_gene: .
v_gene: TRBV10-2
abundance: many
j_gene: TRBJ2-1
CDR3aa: CASGGGGGNEQFF
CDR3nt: TGCGCCAGCGGCGGGGGCGGCGGTAATGAGCAGTTCTTC

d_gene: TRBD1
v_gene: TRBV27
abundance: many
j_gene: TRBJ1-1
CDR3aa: CASRMGQGDTEAFF
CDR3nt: TGTGCCAGCAGGATGGGACAGGGGGACACTGAAGCTTTCTTT

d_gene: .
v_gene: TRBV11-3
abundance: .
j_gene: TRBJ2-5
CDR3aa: CASSGRLGGETQYF
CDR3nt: TGTGCCAGCAGTGGGCGCCTTGGGGGAGAGACCCAGTACTTC

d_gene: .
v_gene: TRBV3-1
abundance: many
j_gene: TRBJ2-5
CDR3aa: CASSQGGVQETQYF
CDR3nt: TGTGCCAGCAGCCAAGGAGGAGTCCAAGAGACCCAGTACTTC

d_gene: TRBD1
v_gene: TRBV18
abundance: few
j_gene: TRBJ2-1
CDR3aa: CASSNPRTGGSEQFF
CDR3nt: TGTGCCAGCTCAAACCCACGGACAGGGGGGAGTGAGCAGTTCTTC

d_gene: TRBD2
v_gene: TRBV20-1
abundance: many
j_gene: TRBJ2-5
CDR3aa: CSARDLRLAGGQETQYF
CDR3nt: TGCAGTGCTAGAGATCTGAGACTAGCGGGAGGACAAGAGACCCAGTACTTC

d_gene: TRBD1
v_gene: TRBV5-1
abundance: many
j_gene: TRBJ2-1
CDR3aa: CATGQGARNEQFF
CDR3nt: TGCGCCACCGGACAGGGGGCGCGGAATGAGCAGTTCTTC

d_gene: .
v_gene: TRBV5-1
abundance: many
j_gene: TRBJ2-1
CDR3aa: CASSLDRGNRQFF
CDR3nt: TGCGCCAGCAGCTTGGACCGTGGGAATAGGCAGTTCTTC

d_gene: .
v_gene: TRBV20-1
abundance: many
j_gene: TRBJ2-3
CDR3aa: CSAPRVPGGTDTQYF
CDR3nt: TGCAGTGCTCCCCGGGTCCCGGGCGGCACAGATACGCAGTATTTT

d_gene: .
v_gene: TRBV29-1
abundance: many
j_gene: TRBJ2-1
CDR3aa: CSFAGGASGNEQFF
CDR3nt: TGCAGCTTCGCAGGGGGGGCGAGCGGCAATGAGCAGTTCTTC